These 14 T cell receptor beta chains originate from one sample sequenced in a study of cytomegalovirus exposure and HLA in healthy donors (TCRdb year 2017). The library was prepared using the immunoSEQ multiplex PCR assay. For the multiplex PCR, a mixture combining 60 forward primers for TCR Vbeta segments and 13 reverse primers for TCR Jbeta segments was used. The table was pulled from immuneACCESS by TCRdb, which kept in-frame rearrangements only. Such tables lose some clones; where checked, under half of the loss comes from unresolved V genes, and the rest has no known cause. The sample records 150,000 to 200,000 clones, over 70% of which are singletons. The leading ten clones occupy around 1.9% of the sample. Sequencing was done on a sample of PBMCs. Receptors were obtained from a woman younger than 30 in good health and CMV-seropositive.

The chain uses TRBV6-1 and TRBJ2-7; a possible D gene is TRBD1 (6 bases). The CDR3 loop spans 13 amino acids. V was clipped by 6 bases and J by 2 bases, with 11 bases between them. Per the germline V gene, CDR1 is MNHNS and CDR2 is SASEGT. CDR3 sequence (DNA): TGTGCCAGCAGATCGAGGGGGACCTACGAGCAGTACTTC. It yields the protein CASRSRGTYEQYF.

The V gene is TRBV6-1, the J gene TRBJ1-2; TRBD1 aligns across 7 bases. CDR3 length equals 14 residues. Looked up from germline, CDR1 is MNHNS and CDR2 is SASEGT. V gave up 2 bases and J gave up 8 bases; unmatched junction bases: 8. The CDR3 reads CASSEQSQGGGYTF. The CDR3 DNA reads TGTGCCAGCAGTGAACAATCGCAGGGGGGCGGCTACACCTTC.

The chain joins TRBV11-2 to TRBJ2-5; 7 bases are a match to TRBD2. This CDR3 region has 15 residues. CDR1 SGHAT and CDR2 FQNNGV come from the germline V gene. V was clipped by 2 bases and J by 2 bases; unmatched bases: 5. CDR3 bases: TGTGCCAGCAGCTTAAAGCGGGGCCAGCAAGAGACCCAGTACTTC. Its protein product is CASSLKRGQQETQYF. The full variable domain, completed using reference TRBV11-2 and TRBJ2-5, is EAGVAQSPRYKIIEKRQSVAFWCNPISGHATLYWYQQILGQGPKLLIQFQNNGVVDDSQLPKDRFSAERLKGVDSTLKIQPAKLEDSAVYLCASSLKRGQQETQYFGPGTRLLVL.

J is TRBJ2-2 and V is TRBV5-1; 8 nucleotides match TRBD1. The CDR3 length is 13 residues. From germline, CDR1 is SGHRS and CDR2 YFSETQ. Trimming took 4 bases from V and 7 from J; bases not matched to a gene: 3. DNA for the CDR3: TGCGCCAGCAGCCCGACAGGGGTCGGGGAGCTGTTTTTT. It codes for CASSPTGVGELFF. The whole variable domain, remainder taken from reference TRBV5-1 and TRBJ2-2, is KAGVTQTPRYLIKTRGQQVTLSCSPISGHRSVSWYQQTPGQGLQFLFEYFSETQRNKGNFPGRFSGRQFSNSRSEMNVSTLELGDSALYLCASSPTGVGELFFGEGSRLTVL.

CDR3 DNA sequence: TGCGCCAGCAGCGAAATACGACTAGCGGGGGGGAGAGATACGCAGTATTTT. Its translation: CASSEIRLAGGRDTQYF. The rearrangement uses TRBV4-1 and TRBJ2-3; 14 bases are shared with TRBD2. The CDR3 sequence is 17 residues long. Looked up from germline, CDR1 is MGHRA and CDR2 is YSYEKL. The ends lost 5 bases at V and 5 bases at J; junction bases unmatched: 9.

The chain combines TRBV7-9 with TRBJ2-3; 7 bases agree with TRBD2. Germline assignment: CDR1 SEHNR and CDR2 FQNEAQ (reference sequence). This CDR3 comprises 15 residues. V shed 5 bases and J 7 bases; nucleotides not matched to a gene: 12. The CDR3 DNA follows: TGTGCCAGCAGCGCGCGCTTCGGGACTACTAATACGCAGTATTTT. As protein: CASSARFGTTNTQYF.

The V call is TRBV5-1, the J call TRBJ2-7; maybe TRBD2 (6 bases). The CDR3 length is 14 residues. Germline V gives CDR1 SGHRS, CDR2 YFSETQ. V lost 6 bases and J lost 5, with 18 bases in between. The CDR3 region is CASKGGPGSNEQYF. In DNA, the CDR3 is TGCGCCAGCAAGGGAGGACCGGGTTCCAACGAGCAGTACTTC.

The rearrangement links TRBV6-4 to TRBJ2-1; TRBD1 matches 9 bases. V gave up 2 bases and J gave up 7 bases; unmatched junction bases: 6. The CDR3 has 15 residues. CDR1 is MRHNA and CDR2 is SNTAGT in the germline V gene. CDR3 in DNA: TGTGCCAGCAGTGACCAGACAGGGGGAAAAAATGAGCAGTTCTTC. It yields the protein CASSDQTGGKNEQFF.

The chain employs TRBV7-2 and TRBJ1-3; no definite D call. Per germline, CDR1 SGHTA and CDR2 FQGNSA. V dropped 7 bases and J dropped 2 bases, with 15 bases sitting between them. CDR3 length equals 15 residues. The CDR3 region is CASTAGGGAGNTIYF. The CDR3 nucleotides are TGTGCCAGCACCGCTGGCGGCGGAGCTGGAAACACCATATATTTT.

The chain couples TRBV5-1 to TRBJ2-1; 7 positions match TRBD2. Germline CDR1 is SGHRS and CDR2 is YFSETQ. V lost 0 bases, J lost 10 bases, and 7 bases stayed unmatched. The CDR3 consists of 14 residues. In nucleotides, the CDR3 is TGCGCCAGCAGCTTGGCAGGGACCGGGGGGGAGCAGTTCTTC. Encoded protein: CASSLAGTGGEQFF.

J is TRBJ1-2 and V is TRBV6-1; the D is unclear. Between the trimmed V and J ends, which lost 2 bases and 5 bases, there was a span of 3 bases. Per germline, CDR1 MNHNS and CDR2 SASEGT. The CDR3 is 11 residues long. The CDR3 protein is CASSELYGYTF. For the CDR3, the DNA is TGTGCCAGCAGTGAACTGTATGGCTACACCTTC.

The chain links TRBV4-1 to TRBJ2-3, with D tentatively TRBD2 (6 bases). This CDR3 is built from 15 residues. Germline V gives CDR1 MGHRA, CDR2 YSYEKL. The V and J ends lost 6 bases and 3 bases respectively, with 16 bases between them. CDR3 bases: TGCGCCAGCAGTCCCGGGGCGGGGCCGACAGATACGCAGTATTTT. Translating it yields CASSPGAGPTDTQYF.

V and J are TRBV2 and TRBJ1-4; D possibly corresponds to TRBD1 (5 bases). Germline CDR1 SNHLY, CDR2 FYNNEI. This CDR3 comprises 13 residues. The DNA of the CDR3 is TGTGCGACCCGGGGGGGAAAGTTTGAAAAACTGTTTTTT. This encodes CATRGGKFEKLFF.

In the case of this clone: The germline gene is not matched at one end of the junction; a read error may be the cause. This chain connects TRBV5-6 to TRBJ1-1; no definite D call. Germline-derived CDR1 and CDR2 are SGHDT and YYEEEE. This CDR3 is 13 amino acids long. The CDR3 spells CASSLWRFDLWIF. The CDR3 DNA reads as TGTGCCAGCAGCTTGTGGAGATTCGACCTGTGGATCTTT.